A selection of T cell receptor beta chains follows, all from one sample in a study of blood T cell repertoires in COVID-19. Method: immunoSEQ multiplex PCR; TCRdb's copy keeps in-frame clones and lacks some. The table has approximately 400,000 clones, 89% seen once; the top ten hold 1% to 1.5%. The material sequenced was peripheral blood. These receptors were obtained from a man in his forties with acute or convalescent COVID-19. Each CDR3 is given with its conserved first and last residue. The order of the fields is CDR3 protein, CDR3 DNA, V gene, D gene, clone size, J gene. A D gene is named only where the DNA matches it firmly. Not all rows give a size; the values are once, few, many and, for expanded clones, a class.

CASSLAGWNQPQHF | TGCGCCAGCAGCTTGGCAGGGTGGAATCAGCCCCAGCATTTT | TRBV5-1 | NA | NA | TRBJ1-5
CASRPGGVRSTDTQYF | TGTGCCAGCAGACCTGGGGGCGTGAGAAGCACAGATACGCAGTATTTT | TRBV2 | NA | NA | TRBJ2-3
CASSLLFGETQYF | TGTGCCAGCAGCTTATTATTCGGAGAGACCCAGTACTTC | TRBV7-6 | NA | NA | TRBJ2-5
CASSLDRDEKLFF | TGTGCCAGCTCACTGGACAGGGATGAAAAACTGTTTTTT | TRBV18 | TRBD1 | NA | TRBJ1-4
CASSDPLRTGTYEQYF | TGTGCCAGCAGTGACCCTCTCCGGACAGGGACCTACGAGCAGTACTTC | TRBV2 | TRBD1 | NA | TRBJ2-7
CASSEEREYF | TGTGCCAGCAGTGAAGAGCGGGAGTACTTC | TRBV2 | NA | NA | TRBJ2-7
CASSLEVVSYGYTF | TGCGCCAGCAGCTTGGAAGTAGTCTCCTATGGCTACACCTTC | TRBV5-1 | NA | NA | TRBJ1-2
CAWSDWNTEAFF | TGTGCCTGGAGTGACTGGAACACTGAAGCTTTCTTT | TRBV30 | NA | NA | TRBJ1-1
CASSRRPREAPLHF | TGTGCCAGCAGCCGAAGACCCAGGGAGGCACCCCTCCACTTT | TRBV6-5 | NA | NA | TRBJ1-6
CASGGLTEQPKSGYGYTF | TGTGCCAGTGGGGGCTTGACAGAACAACCCAAGTCTGGTTATGGCTACACCTTC | TRBV19 | NA | NA | TRBJ1-2
CASSYWDAGGQPQHF | TGTGCCAGCAGTTATTGGGACGCCGGGGGTCAGCCCCAGCATTTT | TRBV6-2/TRBV6-3 | NA | NA | TRBJ1-5
CASSSSGTFLTDTQYF | TGTGCCAGCAGCTCAAGCGGGACGTTTCTCACAGATACGCAGTATTTT | TRBV7-3 | TRBD2 | NA | TRBJ2-3
CASSSPGQGNYGYTF | TGTGCCAGCAGTTCTCCCGGGCAGGGCAACTATGGCTACACCTTC | TRBV28 | NA | NA | TRBJ1-2
CASSFGGTEAFF | TGTGCCAGCAGCTTCGGTGGCACTGAAGCTTTCTTT | TRBV11-1 | NA | once | TRBJ1-1
CASSLGFGLAGKETQYF | TGTGCCAGCAGCTTAGGTTTCGGACTAGCGGGGAAAGAGACCCAGTACTTC | TRBV11-3 | TRBD2 | NA | TRBJ2-5
CASSAWTGDEKLFF | TGTGCCAGCAGCGCCTGGACAGGGGATGAAAAACTGTTTTTT | TRBV7-2 | TRBD1 | NA | TRBJ1-4
CASSFEVGTEAFF | TGTGCCAGCAGTTTTGAGGTGGGTACTGAAGCTTTCTTT | TRBV6-2/TRBV6-3 | NA | NA | TRBJ1-1
CASSPYRGKTPLHF | TGTGCCAGCAGCCCTTACAGGGGGAAAACACCCCTCCACTTT | TRBV3-1/TRBV3-2 | TRBD1 | NA | TRBJ1-6
CASSLGLRLAGGYYEQYF | TGTGCCAGCAGCTTAGGTTTACGGCTAGCGGGAGGGTACTACGAGCAGTACTTC | TRBV11-2 | TRBD2 | NA | TRBJ2-7
CASLDPGDSPLF | TGTGCCAGCCTCGACCCGGGAGACTCGCCTCTCTTT | TRBV28 | NA | NA | TRBJ1-5
CASNTQGNTIYF | TGTGCCAGCAATACCCAGGGAAACACCATATATTTT | TRBV12-3/TRBV12-4 | NA | once | TRBJ1-3
CASSPLPPGLDTEAFF | TGTGCCAGCAGTCCACTCCCCCCAGGGCTAGACACTGAAGCTTTCTTT | TRBV28 | NA | many | TRBJ1-1
CASSSGTGEGANYGYTF | TGTGCCAGCAGTTCCGGGACAGGGGAGGGGGCTAACTATGGCTACACCTTC | TRBV27 | TRBD1 | NA | TRBJ1-2
CASSSRGSGGYEQYF | TGTGCCAGCAGTTCAAGGGGGTCCGGAGGTTACGAGCAGTACTTC | TRBV27 | NA | NA | TRBJ2-7
CASSSPPTDTQYF | TGTGCCAGCAGTTCCCCCCCGACAGATACGCAGTATTTT | TRBV12-3/TRBV12-4 | NA | NA | TRBJ2-3
CASSSGWYGYTF | TGTGCCAGCAGTTCAGGGTGGTATGGCTACACCTTC | TRBV12-3/TRBV12-4 | NA | NA | TRBJ1-2
CSVRGQGGNTEAFF | TGCAGCGTGCGCGGACAGGGGGGGAACACTGAAGCTTTCTTT | TRBV29-1 | TRBD1 | NA | TRBJ1-1
CASSLTRGENGELFF | TGCGCCAGCAGCTTGACCAGGGGTGAGAACGGGGAGCTGTTTTTT | TRBV5-1 | NA | NA | TRBJ2-2
CASSITTGGYGYTF | TGTGCCAGTAGTATTACGACAGGGGGCTATGGCTACACCTTC | TRBV19 | TRBD1 | NA | TRBJ1-2
CASSGYRENTEAFF | TGTGCCAGCAGCGGGTACAGGGAGAACACTGAAGCTTTCTTT | TRBV9 | NA | NA | TRBJ1-1
CASSISGSSDYEQYF | TGTGCCAGCAGTATCTCAGGGTCGTCTGACTACGAGCAGTACTTC | TRBV6-5 | NA | NA | TRBJ2-7
CSVDTGMNNEQFF | TGCAGCGTTGACACAGGGATGAACAATGAGCAGTTCTTC | TRBV29-1 | NA | NA | TRBJ2-1
CASSVPRDIVYGYTF | TGTGCCAGCAGTGTCCCCCGGGACATCGTCTATGGCTACACCTTC | TRBV2 | NA | NA | TRBJ1-2
CASSLLGTGEENTEAFF | TGTGCCAGCAGTTTATTAGGGACAGGAGAAGAGAACACTGAAGCTTTCTTT | TRBV28 | TRBD1 | few | TRBJ1-1
CASSPGGAGDIQYF | TGTGCCAGCAGTCCAGGGGGCGCGGGAGACATTCAGTACTTC | TRBV6-4 | NA | NA | TRBJ2-4
CASSLGFPGVQPQHF | TGTGCCAGCAGCTTAGGTTTCCCGGGGGTCCAGCCCCAGCATTTT | TRBV7-8 | NA | NA | TRBJ1-5
CASSQEAGTGEVYTF | TGCGCCAGCAGCCAAGAAGCCGGGACAGGTGAGGTCTACACCTTC | TRBV4-1 | TRBD1 | once | TRBJ1-2
CASSPRTGGADEQFF | TGTGCCAGCAGCCCCCGTACAGGGGGAGCCGATGAGCAGTTCTTC | TRBV4-2 | TRBD1 | NA | TRBJ2-1
CASSLVGGTGSGNTIYF | TGTGCCAGCAGCTTGGTAGGAGGTACAGGGTCTGGAAACACCATATATTTT | TRBV5-5 | NA | NA | TRBJ1-3
CASSAARSLYEQYF | TGTGCCAGCAGCGCCGCGCGGTCTCTATACGAGCAGTACTTC | TRBV11-2 | NA | NA | TRBJ2-7
CASSLDGNEKLFF | TGTGCCAGCAGCTTAGACGGGAATGAAAAACTGTTTTTT | TRBV7-6 | NA | NA | TRBJ1-4
CSVEVGEGTQYF | TGCAGCGTTGAAGTAGGGGAGGGGACCCAGTACTTC | TRBV29-1 | TRBD2 | NA | TRBJ2-5
CASSLAGQTYGYTF | TGTGCCAGCAGCTTAGCGGGACAGACCTATGGCTACACCTTC | TRBV11-2 | TRBD1 | NA | TRBJ1-2
CASSQKGGGQGGNTIYF | TGCGCCAGCAGCCAGAAAGGAGGGGGACAGGGTGGAAACACCATATATTTT | TRBV4-1 | TRBD1 | NA | TRBJ1-3
CASSLTTGPVNEQFF | TGTGCCAGCAGCCTTACGACAGGGCCCGTTAATGAGCAGTTCTTC | TRBV11-2 | TRBD1 | once | TRBJ2-1
CASSPGSGPYEQYF | TGTGCCAGTAGTCCCGGCAGCGGACCCTACGAGCAGTACTTC | TRBV19 | NA | NA | TRBJ2-7
CASSEWDGSNQPQHF | TGTGCCAGCAGTGAATGGGACGGGAGTAATCAGCCCCAGCATTTT | TRBV2 | NA | NA | TRBJ1-5
CASSDYPTGSLINYEQYF | TGTGCCAGCAGTGACTACCCAACAGGGTCCCTAATCAACTACGAGCAGTACTTC | TRBV6-1 | NA | NA | TRBJ2-7
CASSTGALATNEKLFF | TGTGCCAGCTCGACAGGGGCTCTTGCAACTAATGAAAAACTGTTTTTT | TRBV28 | TRBD1 | NA | TRBJ1-4
CASSFAGPFTEAFF | TGTGCCAGCAGTTTCGCTGGCCCCTTCACTGAAGCTTTCTTT | TRBV27 | NA | NA | TRBJ1-1
CASSQRLGTGMPEAFF | TGTGCCAGCAGTCAAAGACTAGGGACAGGGATGCCTGAAGCTTTCTTT | TRBV27 | TRBD1 | NA | TRBJ1-1
CASSLGLAGGYYNEQFF | TGCGCCAGCAGCCTGGGACTAGCGGGAGGGTACTACAATGAGCAGTTCTTC | TRBV5-1 | TRBD2 | NA | TRBJ2-1